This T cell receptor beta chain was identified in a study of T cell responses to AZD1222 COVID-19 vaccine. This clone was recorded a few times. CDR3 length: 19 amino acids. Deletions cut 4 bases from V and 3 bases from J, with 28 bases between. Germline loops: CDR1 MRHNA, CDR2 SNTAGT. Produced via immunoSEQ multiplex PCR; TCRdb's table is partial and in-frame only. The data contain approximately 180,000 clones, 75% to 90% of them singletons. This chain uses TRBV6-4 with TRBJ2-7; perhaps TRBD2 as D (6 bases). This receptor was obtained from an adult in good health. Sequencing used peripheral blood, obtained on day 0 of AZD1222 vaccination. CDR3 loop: CASSGLRDRRDSSFYEQYF. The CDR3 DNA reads TGTGCCAGCAGTGGGCTCCGGGACCGGCGGGACTCCAGTTTCTACGAGCAGTACTTC.